Listed below are T cell receptor beta chains from one sample, sequenced in a study of neurological immune-mediated disorders. TCRdb re-called the 5' RACE reads with MiXCR, one entry per CDR3 protein. The data show tens of thousands of distinct CDR3 sequences, around 2.9% seen once. Source material: PBMCs. These receptors were obtained from an older woman with multiple sclerosis. CDR3s include the opening cysteine and the closing phenylalanine or tryptophan. Each record gives: CDR3 DNA, CDR3 protein, D gene, CDR3 length, clone size, V gene, J gene. D genes are given only for firm matches. The size entry gives once, few, many or a size class.

CDR3 DNA: TGTGCCAGCTCACTGGCCAGTCGAGGCTATGGCTACACCTTC
CDR3 protein: CASSLASRGYGYTF
D gene: NA
CDR3 length: 14
clone size: many
V gene: TRBV18
J gene: TRBJ1-2

CDR3 DNA: TGCAGTGCACCGACAGGGTGGTCCTACGAGCAGTACTTC
CDR3 protein: CSAPTGWSYEQYF
D gene: TRBD1
CDR3 length: 13
clone size: many
V gene: TRBV20-1
J gene: TRBJ2-7

CDR3 DNA: TGTGCCAGCAGTTTAGACTGGGGGCCGGAGGGAACCTTC
CDR3 protein: CASSLDWGPEGTF
D gene: NA
CDR3 length: 13
clone size: many
V gene: TRBV12-3/TRBV12-4
J gene: TRBJ1-2

CDR3 DNA: TGTGCCAGCAGCCGCGGGGGGAGCAACAATGAGCAGTTCTTC
CDR3 protein: CASSRGGSNNEQFF
D gene: TRBD2
CDR3 length: 14
clone size: medium-sized
V gene: TRBV7-2
J gene: TRBJ2-1

CDR3 DNA: TGCGCCAGCAGCCTTACAACGAACACTGAAGCTTTCTTT
CDR3 protein: CASSLTTNTEAFF
D gene: NA
CDR3 length: 13
clone size: many
V gene: TRBV5-1
J gene: TRBJ1-1

CDR3 DNA: TGCAGCTCGGGGAGTGGGTTTGGACAGACCCAGTACTTC
CDR3 protein: CSSGSGFGQTQYF
D gene: NA
CDR3 length: 13
clone size: few
V gene: TRBV20-1
J gene: TRBJ2-5

CDR3 DNA: TGCAGACTAGCGGGGGAGAATGAGCAGTTCTTC
CDR3 protein: CRLAGENEQFF
D gene: TRBD2
CDR3 length: 11
clone size: many
V gene: TRBV20-1
J gene: TRBJ2-1

CDR3 DNA: TGTGCCAGCAGCTTAGCGGGGGCAGGAGGCTACACCTTC
CDR3 protein: CASSLAGAGGYTF
D gene: NA
CDR3 length: 13
clone size: many
V gene: TRBV7-6
J gene: TRBJ1-2

CDR3 DNA: TGCGCCAGCAAAACCCAGGGGGCCGGGACAGATACGCAGTATTTT
CDR3 protein: CASKTQGAGTDTQYF
D gene: TRBD1
CDR3 length: 15
clone size: many
V gene: TRBV5-1
J gene: TRBJ2-3

CDR3 DNA: TGCGCCAGCAGCTACGAGCGGGGGGGCTGGGATACGCAGTATTTT
CDR3 protein: CASSYERGGWDTQYF
D gene: TRBD2
CDR3 length: 15
clone size: many
V gene: TRBV4-1
J gene: TRBJ2-3

CDR3 DNA: TGTGCCAGCAGCCCACGACTGGGACTAGCGGGGGGAATCTCCTACAATGAGCAGTTCTTC
CDR3 protein: CASSPRLGLAGGISYNEQFF
D gene: TRBD2
CDR3 length: 20
clone size: many
V gene: TRBV7-9
J gene: TRBJ2-1

CDR3 DNA: TGTGCCAGCAGCGTGACTAGCGGGATCACCGATACGCAGTATTTT
CDR3 protein: CASSVTSGITDTQYF
D gene: TRBD2
CDR3 length: 15
clone size: many
V gene: TRBV9
J gene: TRBJ2-3

CDR3 DNA: TGCAGTGCCCCGGGGGAGATGAACACTGAAGCTTTCTTT
CDR3 protein: CSAPGEMNTEAFF
D gene: NA
CDR3 length: 13
clone size: many
V gene: TRBV20-1
J gene: TRBJ1-1

CDR3 DNA: TGTGCCAGCAGTTTAACGGGTCGCCGGGCGGCGCGCGGCTACACCTTC
CDR3 protein: CASSLTGRRAARGYTF
D gene: NA
CDR3 length: 16
clone size: many
V gene: TRBV12-3/TRBV12-4
J gene: TRBJ1-2

CDR3 DNA: TGCAGTGCTAGAGGCGGGGATGGCAATGAGCAGTTCTTC
CDR3 protein: CSARGGDGNEQFF
D gene: NA
CDR3 length: 13
clone size: many
V gene: TRBV20-1
J gene: TRBJ2-1

CDR3 DNA: TGCGCCAGCAGTGCCAAGGGGGGGCATCGGCAGCCCCAGCATTTT
CDR3 protein: CASSAKGGHRQPQHF
D gene: NA
CDR3 length: 15
clone size: many
V gene: TRBV10-2
J gene: TRBJ1-5

CDR3 DNA: TGTGCCAGCAGCTACGGAGGAGGACAGGGTTCAGAGACCCAGTACTTC
CDR3 protein: CASSYGGGQGSETQYF
D gene: TRBD1
CDR3 length: 16
clone size: many
V gene: TRBV6-5
J gene: TRBJ2-5

CDR3 DNA: TGCGCCAGCAGCTTGGGGGATACCTACAATGAGCAGTTCTTC
CDR3 protein: CASSLGDTYNEQFF
D gene: NA
CDR3 length: 14
clone size: many
V gene: TRBV5-1
J gene: TRBJ2-1

CDR3 DNA: TGCAGTGCTAGCAACCCACCCCTGAACACTGAAGCTTTCTTT
CDR3 protein: CSASNPPLNTEAFF
D gene: NA
CDR3 length: 14
clone size: few
V gene: TRBV20-1
J gene: TRBJ1-1

CDR3 DNA: TGTGCCAGCAGTTTCTCGTACCAAGAGACCCAGTACTTC
CDR3 protein: CASSFSYQETQYF
D gene: NA
CDR3 length: 13
clone size: many
V gene: TRBV12-3/TRBV12-4
J gene: TRBJ2-5